This record covers a single T cell receptor beta chain. Its antigen specificity is not known. Base qualities are not recorded, but no much larger clone differs from it by a single base. Via the germline V gene, CDR1 is SGHDT and CDR2 YYEEEE. From the cysteine through the phenylalanine, the CDR3 covers 13 amino acids. CDR3 DNA is the only sequence kept; it has 39 bases, read in frame from the first base. Deletion took 4 bases off V and 8 bases off J, with a span of 13 bases between the germline ends. The source of the sample is a study of cytomegalovirus exposure and HLA in healthy donors (dated by TCRdb to the late 2010s). Turning to the overall study: An earlier analysis of some 600 of the donors reported 276 Gb of sequence data and roughly 120 million unique TCR beta sequences obtained from roughly 180 million T cells. Both class I and class II loci were covered by HLA typing, at four-digit resolution. Because of strong linkage in the cohort, 5 or 6 DR-DQ haplotypes were treated as single units for association and clustering. Along with the approximately 700-subject first cohort, a separate validation cohort of over a hundred different subjects was used. Donor age, sex, ethnicity and CMV serostatus were compiled alongside the repertoire data. An earlier analysis of some 600 of the donors applied high-throughput TCR beta sequencing to assess whether each TCR beta V gene segment acted as functional or pseudogenic. The study profiled the T cell repertoires of about 720 subjects by immunosequencing and related them to cytomegalovirus serostatus. In the later analysis, no new phenotypic data were used to find candidate immune exposures; instead, reliance was placed on TCR beta sequences and their occurrence across donors. A later analysis re-examined previously published TCR beta repertoires from just over 650 donors and added high-resolution HLA genotyping to investigate patterns of TCR occurrence. All discovery cohort repertoires had been generated on a single sequencing platform. Genome-wide SNP genotypes for about three fifths of the 666 donors were used in a later genetic analysis, which treated that subset as a discovery cohort. Typing coverage differed by locus: A, B, C, DRB1 and DQB1 were typed in about 629-640 donors, DQA1 in 522, DPA1 in approximately 600, and DPB1 in about 450. The genetic ancestry cluster associated with self-reported Caucasian donors included 81% of the 350 to 500 genotyped donors. Across some 400 genotyped donors of the cohort, an average of about 240,000 unique TCR beta nucleotide sequences per donor were sequenced, and approximately 17% of those sequences were non-productive. About 300 gigabases of sequencing data and around 80 million unique TCR sequences made up an early release that covered under 750 HLA-typed donors. To predict cytomegalovirus infection status, the study combined high-throughput TCR immunosequencing, statistical association of individual TCRs with disease status, and machine learning. The study aimed to test whether cataloging public T cell receptors could reveal signatures of past pathogen exposure. On the study overall, not on this receptor specifically: According to a later genetic analysis, donors in an Asian-associated ancestry cluster had fewer N-insertions in productive TCRs than the roughly 670-donor mean. V-gene and J-gene trimming of TCR beta chains was associated with a missense DCLRE1C variant in a later genetic analysis, and the association was replicated in an independent cohort. Because counts were too low, some 16 rarely observed V segments, including chromosome 9 orphons, were excluded from the earlier analysis of roughly 580 of the donors. A few of the identified cytomegalovirus-associated TCR beta chains were confirmed in vitro to be specific for cytomegalovirus antigens. Because HLA typing was missing for some donors at each locus, association tests included only the typed subset. In a later analysis, TCR association rates were found to vary across HLA loci, with the most associated TCRs seen for DRB1 alleles and the fewest for HLA-C alleles. A cluster of highly shared sequence variants was judged likely to be a technical artifact of the sequencing pipeline. Most TCR sequences were seen in very few donors, while some public TCRs were found in many individuals. Cytomegalovirus status was reported to be diagnosed by the classifier with high specificity and sensitivity in both the original and validation cohorts. Linkage disequilibrium might explain the correlated functional status among segregating V segments, but an unknown experimental factor could not be ruled out. A further reported finding was that TCR beta sequences accurately predicted the HLA-A and HLA-B alleles for most subjects in the first cohort. According to a later analysis, most CMV-associated TCR beta chains appeared to be HLA-restricted, and the HLA associations seemed to be driven largely by CMV exposure. The cohort was sequenced for TCR beta chains only, and without alpha or paired-chain data the features that could be detected were limited. A later analysis reported that several top co-occurrence clusters appeared linked to parvovirus B19, influenza, CMV and Epstein-Barr virus. In a later analysis, HLA-associated TCR beta chains were found to be more clonally expanded and to have lower generation probabilities than equally common non-associated chains. In an earlier analysis of approximately 590 of the donors, most TCR beta V segments appeared in productive rearrangements about 87% or about 30% of the time, broadly matching IMGT annotations. Immune exposure information for the cohort was limited to CMV serostatus. Strong co-occurrence of HLA alleles, especially DR and DQ, made assigning TCR associations to individual alleles difficult. According to the authors, the approach could potentially be generalized to other disease states and immunological phenotypes. The presence/absence analyses assumed that sequencing depth was roughly uniform across donors, and that assumption may not be true. A later analysis associated 16,951 TCR beta sequences with specific HLA alleles at a false discovery rate of 0.05. Some IMGT-functional V segments, including TRBV6-2 and TRBV6-3, could not be told apart with the 87-base-pair reads, so those segments were excluded. In the study, roughly 160 TCR beta chains were listed as associated with cytomegalovirus.

In total, about 650 healthy bone marrow donors made up the cohort. At the time of sampling, every cohort member was nominally healthy, though immune exposures that went unrecorded were likely present. The donor was CMV seropositive and belonged to the group of 250 to 300 seropositive cohort members. A peripheral blood sample was provided by each donor, and peripheral blood mononuclear cells were used for TCR beta sequencing. Genomic DNA was extracted from the blood cell samples with the Qiagen DNeasy Blood Extraction Kit. The library was generated by the immunoSEQ multiplex PCR assay. For the multiplex PCR, a mixture combining 60 forward primers for TCR Vbeta segments and 13 reverse primers for TCR Jbeta segments was used. The CDR3 region of rearranged TCR beta genes was amplified from genomic DNA with a multiplex PCR assay. The amplified TCR beta libraries were sequenced on the Illumina HiSeq System as 87-base-pair reads. In the source study's methods: Across the 670 or so repertoires, a later analysis counted some 81 million unique TCR beta chains, 9.5 million to 13 million of which were shared by at least two donors. To remove PCR and sequencing errors, raw reads were error-corrected and collapsed into unique sequences using a nearest-neighbor algorithm that merged closely related sequences. Alignment of CDR3 sequences to IMGT reference sequences was used to assign V, D and J gene segments. For a sequence to be retained, at least a six-nucleotide match to both a V gene segment and a J gene segment was required. A rearrangement counted as productive if the CDR3 had no stop codons and remained in frame with V and J, and every other rearrangement counted as non-productive. Following IMGT convention, CDR3 was defined as the stretch from the second conserved V-encoded cysteine to the conserved J-encoded phenylalanine. Sequences without an unambiguous match to a single V gene segment were excluded from the earlier analysis of several hundred of the donors. An earlier analysis of 587 of the donors called V segments functional above 56.7% productive rearrangements and segregating when the between-donor standard deviation exceeded 5%. A statistical classification framework was built for diagnosing cytomegalovirus status from the catalog of TCR beta chain sequences. In a later analysis, TCR nucleotide sequences were compared against IMGT/GENE-DB human TR gene sequences so that V and J genes could be assigned. Using the TCRdist pipeline, a later analysis assigned CDR3 sequences along with most-parsimonious VDJ recombination scenarios. In a later analysis, every TCR beta chain was defined by the combination of its CDR3 amino acid sequence and its V-gene family, and reads without a unique V-gene family were dropped. As a way to deal with suspected cross-contamination and a sequencing artifact, a later analysis dropped 640 or so nucleotide sequences that were highly shared and had low generation probability. For each public chain, a later analysis derived a clonal expansion index from normalized ranks of inferred template counts within each repertoire. Generation probabilities in a later analysis came from a VDJ recombination model fitted to out-of-frame rearrangements, and those results were checked against IGoR. A later analysis scored TCR-TCR, TCR-HLA and TCR-CMV co-occurrence with hypergeometric tests, applying a repertoire-size bias correction to TCR pairs. A later analysis estimated false discovery rates by permuting HLA or CMV assignments 20 times. In a later analysis, co-occurring TCRs were grouped with DBSCAN, and TCRdist sequence similarity was added when clustering was performed within HLA-allele-positive subsets. Repertoires with fewer than 30,000 or more than 120,000 public chains were left out of co-occurrence clustering, as were four to six repertoires with anomalous nucleotide sharing. TCRdb took this table from immuneACCESS and kept in-frame rearrangements with V and J called. Such tables lack part of the clones; where checked against another copy, unresolved V genes explain under half of the gap, and the rest is unexplained. V and J calls and clone size are those listed in that table; D and trimming were worked out from the DNA. Here the sample has roughly 110,000 clones; roughly 82% occur a single time. Roughly 2.7% of the sample is in the top ten clones.

The sequence is built from TRBV5-6 and TRBJ2-1; confidence is insufficient to name the D gene. Sample: PBMCs. This clonotype originated in a man aged 30 to 45 in good health and CMV-seropositive. Read as DNA, the sequence is TGTGCCAGCAGCCTAAATTTTGTGGATGAGCAGTTCTTC. Translated, this is CASSLNFVDEQFF.